This TCR beta chain was profiled in a study of PD-1 blockade in classical Hodgkin lymphoma. Study-level background: Patients were administered nivolumab (3 mg/kg intravenously) every 2 weeks.

Worth noting for this clone: The antigen is not known.

TCRdb keeps only in-frame clones here, not all; method: immunoSEQ multiplex PCR. This sample has almost 100,000 clones, with around nine tenths found just once. CDR1 is GTSNPN and CDR2 is SVGIG in the germline V gene (reference sequence). Trimming cost V 1 base and J 4 bases, with 16 bases left between them. The CDR3 spans 15 residues. After autologous stem cell transplantation all patients relapsed, and prior brentuximab vedotin exposure differed between cohorts. Study results and limitations: At C4D1, TCR diversity had climbed significantly for CD4+ cells, though not for CD8+ cells. Relative to healthy donors, newly diagnosed patients reportedly had lower baseline TCR diversity, which was reported as lower still in relapsed/refractory patients. Baseline diversity resembling that of newly diagnosed patients was seen in complete responders.

This TCR derives from a human donor with classical Hodgkin lymphoma. The specimen was peripheral blood mononuclear cells (PBMCs), collected at baseline. The chain carries TRBV30 and TRBJ1-2; D is perhaps TRBD1 (5 bases). DNA of the CDR3: TGTGCCTGGAGTGATCCAGGGCGGACGGTCTATGGCTACACCTTC. It translates to CAWSDPGRTVYGYTF. Combining the CDR3 with reference TRBV30 and TRBJ1-2 gives the whole variable domain SQTIHQWPATLVQPVGSPLSLECTVEGTSNPNLYWYRQAAGRGLQLLFYSVGIGQISSEVPQNLSASRPQDRQFILSSKKLLLSDSGFYLCAWSDPGRTVYGYTFGSGTRLTVV.